This entry is about one T cell receptor beta chain. This sample stems from a study of CD8+ T cells in alopecia areata. Extraction of RNA preceded its reverse transcription into cDNA, which served as the sequencing template. Assay: immunoSEQ multiplex PCR; the TCRdb copy retains only in-frame clones and omits some. The sample records about 140,000 clones, 51% being singletons. V was clipped by 0 bases and J by 2 bases, with 8 bases between them. The CDR3 totals 15 residues. Germline V lookup: CDR1 SGDLS, CDR2 YYNGEE. The origin of this receptor is a human donor with alopecia areata. The specimen was CD4+ T cells sorted from blood, collected at week 0. V is TRBV9 and J is TRBJ2-2; TRBD1 might be the D (5 bases). Here the CDR3 reads CASSVAQGNTGELFF. In DNA form, the CDR3 reads TGTGCCAGCAGCGTAGCTCAGGGCAACACCGGGGAGCTGTTTTTT.